This T cell receptor (beta chain) came from a study of T cell responses to AZD1222 COVID-19 vaccine. Background on the study: Second doses at about 4 or about 12 weeks were pooled. General observations from the study: Nearly half of spike-specific TCRs reportedly target variant regions that are unmutated in the B.1.351 and B.1.1.7 variants. After two AZD1222 doses, spike-specific TCR breadth and depth rose versus day 0. Clonal diversity was possibly underestimated; the donors were predominantly white British and more often female.

CDR1 and CDR2 (germline): SGHAT, FQNNGV. Trimming shortened V by 5 bases and J by 7 bases, and 15 bases separated the two germline ends. There are 15 residues in the CDR3. Profiling relied on immunoSEQ multiplex PCR, and the TCRdb table lists in-frame clones only, not all of them. The sample holds roughly 67,000 clones, 60% to 85% seen once. With regard to this clone: As yet, its antigen is unknown.

The starting material was peripheral blood, obtained on day 0 of AZD1222 vaccination. The receptor comes from an adult in good health. The chain uses TRBV11-2 and TRBJ1-6, with unresolved D. The CDR3 nucleotides are TGTGCCAGCAGCCCACGGACGGGTTACAATTCACCCCTCCACTTT. Amino acids: CASSPRTGYNSPLHF.